The rows below give T cell receptor beta chains drawn from one sample of a study of cytomegalovirus exposure and HLA in healthy donors. Sequencing was performed with immunoSEQ multiplex PCR; in TCRdb, only in-frame clones are kept and a portion is missing. Among over 100,000 clones listed, about three fifths were seen once. The sequenced sample consisted of PBMCs. Receptors were obtained from a middle-aged man in good health and CMV-seropositive. Both conserved end residues are part of each CDR3. The D gene is left open where the match is weak. For some rows the clone size is stated as once, few or many, or as a class when expanded; others skip it.

clone size	V gene	J gene	D gene	CDR3 DNA	CDR3 protein
.	TRBV28	TRBJ2-2	TRBD2	TGTGCCAGCAGTTGGGGACCAGCGGGATTTGCCACCGGGGAGCTGTTTTTT	CASSWGPAGFATGELFF
.	TRBV28	TRBJ1-5	.	TGTGCCAGCAGCCCCGGGACACCCGCCTATCAGCCCCAGCATTTT	CASSPGTPAYQPQHF
.	TRBV27	TRBJ2-1	TRBD2	TGTGCCAGCACTCTGACTAGCGGGAACGAACAGTTCTTC	CASTLTSGNEQFF
.	TRBV7-8	TRBJ1-5	.	TGTGCCAGCAGCCAAGAAGAACACCGTTCCCAGCCCCAGCATTTT	CASSQEEHRSQPQHF
.	TRBV6-1	TRBJ2-5	TRBD2	TGTGCCAGCAGTGAAGGGTCAAGTAGCGGGGGGGGAGAGACCCAGTACTTC	CASSEGSSSGGGETQYF
.	TRBV10-3	TRBJ1-2	.	TGTGCCATCAGTTACAGGGAAAACTATGGCTACACCTTC	CAISYRENYGYTF
.	TRBV29-1	TRBJ2-7	TRBD1	TGCAGCGTTGAGGACTCCGGGACAGGGGGCGAGCAGTACTTC	CSVEDSGTGGEQYF
.	TRBV7-9	TRBJ2-1	.	TGTGCCAGCAGCTTACCATACAATGAGCAGTTCTTC	CASSLPYNEQFF
few	TRBV11-1	TRBJ2-3	TRBD2	TGTGCCAGCAGCTCACTAGCGGGAGGGTACACAGATACGCAGTATTTT	CASSSLAGGYTDTQYF
.	TRBV7-9	TRBJ1-2	.	TGTGCCAGCAGTCGTACGGACTATGGCTACACCTTC	CASSRTDYGYTF
.	TRBV11-1	TRBJ1-2	.	TGTGCCAGCAGTTCTAACAGGGAAGGCTATGGCTACACCTTC	CASSSNREGYGYTF
.	TRBV27	TRBJ1-1	.	TGTGCCAGCGTGGGGCTGACGAACACTGAAGCTTTCTTT	CASVGLTNTEAFF
.	TRBV29-1	TRBJ2-6	.	TGCAGCGTTGAGGGCAGGGCTGGGGCCAACGTCCTGACTTTC	CSVEGRAGANVLTF
.	TRBV10-3	TRBJ2-7	.	TGTGCCATCAGTGGGGGGACCGGGACTCCCTACGAGCAGTACTTC	CAISGGTGTPYEQYF
.	TRBV29-1	TRBJ2-5	.	TGCAGCGTTGGAGTTACTACCCAAGAGACCCAGTACTTC	CSVGVTTQETQYF
few	TRBV2	TRBJ2-5	TRBD2	TGTGCCAGCAGTGGACTAGCGGAAGAGACCCAGTACTTC	CASSGLAEETQYF
.	TRBV7-9	TRBJ2-7	TRBD1	TGTGCCAGCAGCGAGGACAGGGCGTTCTACGAGCAGTACTTC	CASSEDRAFYEQYF
.	TRBV15	TRBJ2-7	.	TGTGCCACCAGCAGGCCCACAGGGCCCTACGAGCAGTACTTC	CATSRPTGPYEQYF
few	TRBV25-1	TRBJ2-1	.	TGTGCCAGCAGTGGTCAGGAAAGCTCCTACAATGAGCAGTTCTTC	CASSGQESSYNEQFF
.	TRBV5-5	TRBJ2-6	.	TGTGCCAGCAGCTTGGATTTTCCAGGCTCCACTGGGGCCAACGTCCTGACTTTC	CASSLDFPGSTGANVLTF
.	TRBV29-1	TRBJ1-4	.	TGCAGCGTTGAAGATCGTCTGCGACAGGAACTGTTTTTT	CSVEDRLRQELFF
.	TRBV29-1	TRBJ2-1	TRBD2	TGCAGCGTTGAAGGGCTAGCGGGAGAGCAGTACAATGAGCAGTTCTTC	CSVEGLAGEQYNEQFF
.	TRBV4-1	TRBJ1-5	TRBD1	TGCGCCAGCAGCCCCTCCGGGACAGTCAATCAGCCCCAGCATTTT	CASSPSGTVNQPQHF
.	TRBV2	TRBJ2-7	TRBD1	TGTGCCAGCAGAGAACCGGGACAGGGAAACTACGAGCAGTACTTC	CASREPGQGNYEQYF
.	TRBV10-1	TRBJ2-1	.	TGCGCCAGCAGTCCAATCTACAATGAGCAGTTCTTC	CASSPIYNEQFF
.	TRBV15	TRBJ2-7	TRBD2	TGTGCCACCAGCACCCCAACTAGCGCCAGCTCCTACGAGCAGTACTTC	CATSTPTSASSYEQYF
.	TRBV2	TRBJ1-4	.	TGTGCCAGCAGTGAGGGCCCTGTCCATGGAAAACTGTTTTTT	CASSEGPVHGKLFF
.	TRBV10-2	TRBJ2-3	TRBD2	TGCGCCAGCAGTGAGCCATTAGCGGGGGGCTCCCTTCTTCCAGATACGCAGTATTTT	CASSEPLAGGSLLPDTQYF
.	TRBV5-1	TRBJ1-3	TRBD1	TGCGCCAGCAGCTTGGGCGGGACAGCCTCTGGAAACACCATATATTTT	CASSLGGTASGNTIYF
.	TRBV5-1	TRBJ2-7	TRBD1	TGCGCCAGCAGCTTGCCCGGGACAGGGGCTGCCTACGAGCAGTACTTC	CASSLPGTGAAYEQYF
few	TRBV4-3	TRBJ1-1	TRBD1	TGCGCCAGCAGCCAAGTTAGGACAGGTTCGGAGAGCACTGAAGCTTTCTTT	CASSQVRTGSESTEAFF
few	TRBV21-1	TRBJ2-3	.	TGTGCCAGCAGCAAAGAGGGCCCAGGGGCCTACACAGATACGCAGTATTTT	CASSKEGPGAYTDTQYF
.	TRBV10-2	TRBJ2-7	TRBD2	TGCGCCAGTAGACTAGCGGGAGAAAACGAGCAGTACTTC	CASRLAGENEQYF
.	TRBV27	TRBJ1-2	TRBD1	TGTGCCAGCAGTTCTCATCCCGACAGGGGGCTAATCTATGGCTACACCTTC	CASSSHPDRGLIYGYTF
.	TRBV6-1	TRBJ1-2	TRBD1	TGTGCCAGCAGTGCAACCGCAGGGGGCGCTAACTATGGCTACACCTTC	CASSATAGGANYGYTF
.	TRBV5-1	TRBJ1-1	TRBD1	TGCGCCAGCAGCCCTAGGCGGGGACAGGGGAGCGCTGAAGCTTTCTTT	CASSPRRGQGSAEAFF
.	TRBV7-2	TRBJ1-2	.	TGTGCCAGCAGCTGGGGACTGATTAACTATGGCTACACCTTC	CASSWGLINYGYTF
.	TRBV5-1	TRBJ2-7	TRBD2	TGCGCCAGCAGCTCGGGACTAGCGGGAGCCTTGTACTTC	CASSSGLAGALYF
.	TRBV5-4	TRBJ2-7	.	TGTGCCAGCAGCTCACAGGGCTCCTACGAGCAGTACTTC	CASSSQGSYEQYF
.	TRBV7-2	TRBJ2-3	TRBD2	TGTGCCAGCAGCCGCGGGGGAGATACGCAGTATTTT	CASSRGGDTQYF
.	TRBV28	TRBJ2-1	.	TGTGCCAGCAGCTCAGGGGTCTACAATGAGCAGTTCTTC	CASSSGVYNEQFF
few	TRBV6-6	TRBJ1-4	TRBD1	TGTGCCAGCAGTTACGCTCAGGGGGCAACTAATGAAAAACTGTTTTTT	CASSYAQGATNEKLFF
.	TRBV27	TRBJ2-3	TRBD2	TGTGCCAGCAGTTCACCCGCGACTAGCGGCAACACAGATACGCAGTATTTT	CASSSPATSGNTDTQYF
.	TRBV5-1	TRBJ1-6	.	TGCGCCAGCAGCTCGCCGGGGAGAAATTCACCCCTCCACTTT	CASSSPGRNSPLHF
.	TRBV2	TRBJ1-2	TRBD1	TGTGCCAGCACCCTAAGGGGGACAGGGGGCGCCGATAACTATGGCTACACCTTC	CASTLRGTGGADNYGYTF
few	TRBV2	TRBJ1-2	.	TGTGCCAGCAGTGAAGCTGTCGGGAGCTATGGCTACACCTTC	CASSEAVGSYGYTF
.	TRBV28	TRBJ1-5	.	TGTGCCAGCAGTTATGGACAAGTTAGGAATCAGCCCCAGCATTTT	CASSYGQVRNQPQHF